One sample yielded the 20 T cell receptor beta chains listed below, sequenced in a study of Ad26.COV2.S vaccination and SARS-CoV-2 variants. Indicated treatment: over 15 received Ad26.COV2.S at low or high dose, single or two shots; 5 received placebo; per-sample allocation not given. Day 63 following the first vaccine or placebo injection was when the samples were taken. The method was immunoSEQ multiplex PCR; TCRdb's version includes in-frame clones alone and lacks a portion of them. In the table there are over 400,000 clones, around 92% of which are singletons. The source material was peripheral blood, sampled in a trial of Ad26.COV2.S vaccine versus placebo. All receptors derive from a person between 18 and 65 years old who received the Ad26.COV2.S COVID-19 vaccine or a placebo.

The CDR3 coding sequence is TGTGCCAGCAGCTTGGGGCAGGGTGGATACGAGCAGTACTTC. It encodes CASSLGQGGYEQYF. The chain uses TRBV5-8 and TRBJ2-7, with D possibly being TRBD1 (5 bases). V lost 0 bases and J 4 bases, leaving 11 bases between the germline ends. CDR1 SGHTS and CDR2 YDEGEE come from the germline V gene. This CDR3 region has 14 residues.

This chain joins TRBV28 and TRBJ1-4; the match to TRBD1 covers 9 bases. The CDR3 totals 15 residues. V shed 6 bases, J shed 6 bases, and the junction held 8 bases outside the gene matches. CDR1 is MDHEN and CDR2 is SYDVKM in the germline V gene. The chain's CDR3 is CASSRSGTGYEKLFF. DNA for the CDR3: TGTGCCAGCAGCCGTTCCGGGACAGGGTATGAAAAACTGTTTTTT.

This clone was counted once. The CDR3 DNA reads TGTGCCACCAGCAGAGCCGGGACAGCCGCAAGGCTTGAAGCTTTCTTT. This codes for CATSRAGTAARLEAFF. This chain joins TRBV15 and TRBJ1-1; 7 nucleotides align to TRBD1. The germline V gene has CDR1 LNHNV and CDR2 YYDKDF (reference sequence). The CDR3 loop spans 16 amino acids. Trimming took 1 base from V and 7 from J; bases not matched to a gene: 12.

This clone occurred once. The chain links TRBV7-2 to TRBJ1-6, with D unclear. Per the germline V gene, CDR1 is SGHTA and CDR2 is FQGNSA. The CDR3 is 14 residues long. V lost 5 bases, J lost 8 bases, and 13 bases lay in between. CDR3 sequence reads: CASSVTKYDSPLHF. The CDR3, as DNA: TGTGCCAGCAGCGTGACTAAATATGATTCACCCCTCCACTTT.

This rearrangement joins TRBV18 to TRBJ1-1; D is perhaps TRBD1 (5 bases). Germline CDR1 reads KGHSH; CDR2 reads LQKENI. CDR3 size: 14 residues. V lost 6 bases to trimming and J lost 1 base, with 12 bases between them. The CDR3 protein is CASSWGGANTEAFF. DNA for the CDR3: TGTGCCAGCTCCTGGGGGGGAGCGAACACTGAAGCTTTCTTT.

The CDR3 sequence is CASSQGTGKYEQYF. As DNA, the CDR3 is TGCGCCAGCAGCCAAGGTACAGGGAAGTACGAGCAGTACTTC. The V gene is TRBV4-3, the J gene TRBJ2-7; D perhaps matches TRBD1 (6 bases). This CDR3 comprises 14 residues. Trimming shortened V by 1 base and J by 4 bases, and 11 bases separated the two germline ends. Germline V gene data show CDR1 as LGHNA and CDR2 as YSLEER.

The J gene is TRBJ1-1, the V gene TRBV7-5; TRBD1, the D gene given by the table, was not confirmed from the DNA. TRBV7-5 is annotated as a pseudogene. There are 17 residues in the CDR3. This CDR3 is CARSLTPQGRPNTEAFF. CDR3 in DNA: TGTGCCAGAAGCTTAACCCCACAGGGGAGACCGAACACTGAAGCTTTCTTT.

The CDR3 DNA reads as TGTGCCTGGATGAGATGGACTAGCGGGGGGGTCCCGCAGTATTTT. Translated, it gives CAWMRWTSGGVPQYF. The chain is built from TRBV30 and TRBJ2-3, with 15 bases lining up with TRBD2. The CDR3 is made up of 15 amino acids. The germline V gene has CDR1 GTSNPN and CDR2 SVGIG (reference sequence). With V trimmed by 4 bases and J by 10 bases, 9 bases remained unmatched.

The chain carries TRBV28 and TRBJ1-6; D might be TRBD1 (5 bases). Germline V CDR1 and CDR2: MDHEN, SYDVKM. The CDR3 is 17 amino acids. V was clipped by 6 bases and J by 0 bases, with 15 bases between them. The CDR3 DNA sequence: TGTGCCAGCAGCCAGAAGGTGGGGCCCTCCTATAATTCACCCCTCCACTTT. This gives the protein CASSQKVGPSYNSPLHF.

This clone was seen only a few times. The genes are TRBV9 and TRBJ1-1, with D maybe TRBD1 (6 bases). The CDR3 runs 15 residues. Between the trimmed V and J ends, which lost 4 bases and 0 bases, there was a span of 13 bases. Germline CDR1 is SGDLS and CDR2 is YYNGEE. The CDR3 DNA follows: TGTGCCAGCAGCCTAATAGACAGGATGAACACTGAAGCTTTCTTT. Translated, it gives CASSLIDRMNTEAFF.

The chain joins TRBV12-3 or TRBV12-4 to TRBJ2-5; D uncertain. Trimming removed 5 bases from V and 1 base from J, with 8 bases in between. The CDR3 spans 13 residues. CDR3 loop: CASSPPAQETQYF. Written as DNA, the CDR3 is TGTGCCAGCAGTCCCCCGGCCCAAGAGACCCAGTACTTC.

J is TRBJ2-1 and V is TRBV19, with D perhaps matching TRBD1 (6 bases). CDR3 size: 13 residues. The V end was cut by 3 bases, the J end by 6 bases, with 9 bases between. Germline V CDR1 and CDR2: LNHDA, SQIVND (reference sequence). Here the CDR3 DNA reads TGTGCCAGTAGTATGGTACAGGGCAATGAGCAGTTCTTC. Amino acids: CASSMVQGNEQFF.

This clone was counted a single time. The CDR3 DNA is TGTGCCAGCAGTTCCCTGGCTAGCGGGGACGAGCAGTACTTC. This codes for CASSSLASGDEQYF. The chain uses TRBV6-2 or TRBV6-3 and TRBJ2-7, with TRBD2 identical over 9 bases. V was clipped by 4 bases and J by 5 bases; unmatched bases: 6. CDR3 size: 14 residues. Germline V gene lookup returns CDR1 MNHEY and CDR2 SVGEGT.

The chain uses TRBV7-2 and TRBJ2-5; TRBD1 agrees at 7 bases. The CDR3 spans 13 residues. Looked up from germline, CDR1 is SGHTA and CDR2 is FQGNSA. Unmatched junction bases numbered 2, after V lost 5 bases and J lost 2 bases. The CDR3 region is CASSRGQQETQYF. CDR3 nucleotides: TGTGCCAGCAGCCGGGGACAGCAAGAGACCCAGTACTTC. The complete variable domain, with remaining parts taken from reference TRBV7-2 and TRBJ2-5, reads GAGVSQSPSNKVTEKGKDVELRCDPISGHTALYWYRQSLGQGLEFLIYFQGNSAPDKSGLPSDRFSAERTGGSVSTLTIQRTQQEDSAVYLCASSRGQQETQYFGPGTRLLVL.

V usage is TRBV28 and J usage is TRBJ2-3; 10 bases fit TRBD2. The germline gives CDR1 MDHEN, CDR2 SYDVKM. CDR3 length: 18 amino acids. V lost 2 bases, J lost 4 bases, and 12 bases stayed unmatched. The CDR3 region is CASSLDKRGGGVSDTQYF. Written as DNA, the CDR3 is TGTGCCAGCAGTTTAGATAAGCGGGGGGGCGGTGTTTCAGATACGCAGTATTTT.

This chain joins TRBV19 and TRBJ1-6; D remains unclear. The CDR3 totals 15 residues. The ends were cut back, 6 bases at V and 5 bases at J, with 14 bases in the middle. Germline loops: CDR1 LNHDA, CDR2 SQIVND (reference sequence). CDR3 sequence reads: CASRTGSGDNSPLHF. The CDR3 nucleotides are TGTGCCAGTAGGACGGGGAGCGGTGATAATTCACCCCTCCACTTT.

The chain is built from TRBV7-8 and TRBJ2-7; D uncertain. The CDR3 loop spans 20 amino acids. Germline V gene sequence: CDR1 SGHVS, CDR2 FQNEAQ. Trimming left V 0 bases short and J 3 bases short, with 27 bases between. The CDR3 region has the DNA TGTGCCAGCAGCTTAGCGAGGTTCGCCGGAACCTCCCAAATCGGCTACGAGCAGTACTTC. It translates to CASSLARFAGTSQIGYEQYF.

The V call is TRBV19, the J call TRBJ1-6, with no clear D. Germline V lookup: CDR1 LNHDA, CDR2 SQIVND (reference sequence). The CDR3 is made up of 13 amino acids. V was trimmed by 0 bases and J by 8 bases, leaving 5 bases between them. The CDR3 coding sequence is TGTGCCAGTAGTATAGACGGATATTCACCCCTCCACTTT. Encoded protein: CASSIDGYSPLHF.

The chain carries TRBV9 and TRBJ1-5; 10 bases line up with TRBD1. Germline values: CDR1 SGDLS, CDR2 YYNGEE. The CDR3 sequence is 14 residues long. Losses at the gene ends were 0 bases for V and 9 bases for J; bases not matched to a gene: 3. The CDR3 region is CASSVGQGARPQHF. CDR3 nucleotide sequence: TGTGCCAGCAGCGTAGGACAGGGGGCCCGGCCCCAGCATTTT.

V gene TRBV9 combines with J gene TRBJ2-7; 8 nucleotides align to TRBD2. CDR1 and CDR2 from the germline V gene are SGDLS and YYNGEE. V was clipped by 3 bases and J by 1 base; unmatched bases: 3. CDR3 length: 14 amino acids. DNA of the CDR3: TGTGCCAGCAGCGACTCGGGAGGGTCCTACGAGCAGTACTTC. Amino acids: CASSDSGGSYEQYF.